Below are 7 T cell receptor beta chains sequenced from a single sample in a study of T-cell reconstitution after alpha-beta-depleted transplantation in children (TCRdb year 2016). The library was built by means of PCR. Sequenced on an Illumina HiSeq 2500. Molecular barcoding was employed in the preparation of TCR libraries, with unique molecular identifiers being used to normalize TCRbeta repertoire quantification. The public sequencing data were trimmed at Q25 with fastp and processed into clonotypes with MiXCR by TCRdb, which kept only in-frame beta chains. Merged by CDR3 protein, the rows form single entries marked with the most common genes and DNA. In all, the sample holds about 130,000 distinct CDR3 sequences, and about 9.5% of those were seen once. The ten largest clones capture less than 25% of the sample. The treatment or condition label, read with the paper, signifies: allogeneic hematopoietic cell transplantation with graft depleted of TCRalphabeta T cells and CD19 B cells.

The material was PBMCs, mostly from graft donor cells, obtained 180 days after TCRalphabeta/CD19-depleted stem cell transplant. Receptors were obtained from a girl less than two years old who had a stem cell transplant for combined immunodeficiency, so the T cells may come from the graft donor.

This chain joins TRBV7-2 and TRBJ2-7; D is uncertain. The CDR3 consists of 14 residues. The germline V gene encodes CDR1 SGHTA and CDR2 FQGNSA. The V and J ends lost 5 bases and 0 bases respectively, with 11 bases between them. CDR3 in amino acids: CASSNSVSSYEQYF. The CDR3 DNA is TGTGCCAGCAGCAACTCCGTATCCTCCTACGAGCAGTACTTC.

This chain connects TRBV5-1 to TRBJ2-7, with 9 bases that match TRBD1. CDR1 is SGHRS and CDR2 is YFSETQ in the germline V gene. The CDR3 extends over 14 amino acids. V shed 6 bases and J 0 bases; nucleotides not matched to a gene: 4. CDR3 amino acids: CASKPGQGSYEQYF. In nucleotides, the CDR3 is TGCGCCAGCAAGCCGGGACAGGGCTCCTACGAGCAGTACTTC. Filled out from reference TRBV5-1 and TRBJ2-7, the complete variable domain reads KAGVTQTPRYLIKTRGQQVTLSCSPISGHRSVSWYQQTPGQGLQFLFEYFSETQRNKGNFPGRFSGRQFSNSRSEMNVSTLELGDSALYLCASKPGQGSYEQYFGPGTRLTVT.

The CDR3, as DNA: TGTGCCAGCAGACCTCTCGACAGTCCTGGAGCGCCCCAGCATTTT. As protein: CASRPLDSPGAPQHF. The V and J genes are TRBV6-1 and TRBJ1-5, with D possibly matching TRBD1 (5 bases). The CDR3 length is 15 residues. CDR1 and CDR2 from the germline V gene are MNHNS and SASEGT. V was trimmed by 6 bases and J by 9 bases, leaving 21 bases between them.

The chain joins TRBV10-3 to TRBJ2-7, with 11 bases matching TRBD1. The CDR3 has 16 residues. CDR1 and CDR2 from the germline V gene are ENHRY and SYGVKD. Unmatched junction bases numbered 6, after V lost 1 base and J lost 4 bases. This CDR3 is CAISEFSGTGGYEQYF. The CDR3 nucleotides read TGTGCCATCAGTGAGTTCTCCGGGACAGGGGGATACGAGCAGTACTTC.

The rearrangement uses TRBV29-1 and TRBJ2-7; 8 bases are a match to TRBD1. The ends lost 6 bases at V and 5 bases at J; junction bases unmatched: 3. Per germline, CDR1 SQVTM and CDR2 ANQGSEA. The CDR3 extends over 11 amino acids. The CDR3 is CSVGQGDEQYF. CDR3 coding DNA: TGCAGCGTCGGACAGGGTGACGAGCAGTACTTC.

The table lists this clonotype with many counts. The gene calls are TRBV18 and TRBJ2-7, with 9 bases matching TRBD1. The length of the CDR3 is 14 residues. The germline V gene encodes CDR1 KGHSH and CDR2 LQKENI. With V trimmed by 2 bases and J by 1 base, 0 bases remained unmatched. CDR3 DNA: TGTGCCAGCTCACCAGGGACAGGGTCCTACGAGCAGTACTTC. Protein sequence: CASSPGTGSYEQYF.

This clonotype was detected a few times. V and J are TRBV12-3 or TRBV12-4 and TRBJ2-1, with D possibly being TRBD2 (6 bases). CDR3 length equals 14 residues. Trimming shortened V by 3 bases and J by 2 bases, and 8 bases separated the two germline ends. The CDR3 sequence is CASSLEGPYNEQFF. DNA of the CDR3: TGTGCCAGCAGTTTGGAGGGTCCCTACAATGAGCAGTTCTTC.